This entry lists 21 T cell receptor beta chains sequenced from one sample in a study of blood T cells in healthy people across ages. Combining a sample-barcoded 5' primer with a J-beta primer mix, a second PCR ran for 7 to 11 cycles. TCRdb re-analysed the 5' RACE reads in MiXCR, keeping a single row per CDR3 protein. The sample yields 1.5 million to 2 million distinct CDR3 sequences, 28% seen once. Material: blood. The receptors originated from a woman between 25 and 40 years old in good health.

This clonotype has more than one count but fewer than ten. This chain joins TRBV6-5 and TRBJ1-1; 9 bases match TRBD1. The CDR3 contains 19 residues. Per the germline V gene, CDR1 is MNHEY and CDR2 is SVGAGI. V trimming: 0 bases; J trimming: 1 base; junction bases outside the gene matches: 12. Here the CDR3 DNA reads TGTGCCAGCAGTTACTCGATCGGGAGGTCACAGGGGGCGAACACTGAAGCTTTCTTT. This codes for CASSYSIGRSQGANTEAFF.

This sequence joins TRBV29-1 and TRBJ1-5; maybe TRBD1 (6 bases). This CDR3 has 15 amino acids. Germline V gene sequence: CDR1 SQVTM, CDR2 ANQGSEA. Trimming cost V 7 bases and J 1 base, with 17 bases left between them. The CDR3 sequence is CSGIYRVTSNQPQHF. In nucleotides, the CDR3 is TGCAGCGGCATTTACAGGGTTACAAGCAATCAGCCCCAGCATTTT.

This clonotype was observed a few times. J is TRBJ1-4 and V is TRBV10-3, with 8 bases fitting TRBD1. CDR3 length equals 15 residues. Trimming cost V 3 bases and J 5 bases; bases outside gene matches: 5. Germline CDR1 ENHRY, CDR2 SYGVKD. This chain's CDR3 is CAISERQGWNEKLFF. DNA for the CDR3: TGTGCCATCAGTGAAAGACAGGGGTGGAATGAAAAACTGTTTTTT.

This clonotype was seen a handful of times. The chain is built from TRBV12-3 or TRBV12-4 and TRBJ2-7, with 8 bases lining up with TRBD2. This CDR3 spans 14 amino acids. Germline trimming cut 6 bases from V and 6 bases from J; bases unmatched to any gene: 10. The DNA for the CDR3 is TGTGCCAGCAGGGCTTCCCGGACTAGCTCCGAGCAGTACTTC. As protein: CASRASRTSSEQYF.

This clonotype was seen only a few times. The genes are TRBV7-2 and TRBJ2-1, with D possibly being TRBD1 (5 bases). The CDR3 is 15 residues long. The germline gives CDR1 SGHTA, CDR2 FQGNSA. The germline V and J ends were trimmed by 7 bases and 0 bases, with 13 bases remaining between them. In nucleotides, the CDR3 is TGTGCCAGCAACCACAGGACGGACTCCTACAATGAGCAGTTCTTC. Protein sequence: CASNHRTDSYNEQFF. The variable domain in full, completed from reference TRBV7-2 and TRBJ2-1, reads GAGVSQSPSNKVTEKGKDVELRCDPISGHTALYWYRQSLGQGLEFLIYFQGNSAPDKSGLPSDRFSAERTGGSVSTLTIQRTQQEDSAVYLCASNHRTDSYNEQFFGPGTRLTVL.

Only a few counts were recorded for this clonotype. The chain combines TRBV2 with TRBJ2-4; the D is unclear. The J call is in doubt because the DNA end fits TRBJ2-7 better. The CDR3 loop spans 12 amino acids. Per germline, CDR1 SNHLY and CDR2 FYNNEI. The CDR3 DNA follows: TGTGCCAGCGTTGGAAATCTGTACGAGCAGTACTTC. Its protein is CASVGNLYEQYF.

This clonotype appeared a few times. The CDR3 DNA is TGTGCCAGCAGCTTAAGGGGCTCGCGTAGGGTCCACGGCTACACCTTC. The encoded protein is CASSLRGSRRVHGYTF. The chain recombines TRBV7-9 with TRBJ1-2, with a tentative D call TRBD1 (5 bases). V was shortened by 2 bases and J by 8 bases, with 21 bases between the two germline ends. The CDR3 spans 16 residues. Germline CDR1 is SEHNR and CDR2 is FQNEAQ (reference sequence). Full variable domain (outside the CDR3, taken from reference TRBV7-9 and TRBJ1-2): DTGVSQNPRHKITKRGQNVTFRCDPISEHNRLYWYRQTLGQGPEFLTYFQNEAQLEKSRLLSDRFSAERPKGSFSTLEIQRTEQGDSAMYLCASSLRGSRRVHGYTFGSGTRLTVV.

Ten or more counts support this clonotype. The gene calls are TRBV28 and TRBJ2-7, with D possibly TRBD1 on 7 matching bases. Per germline, CDR1 MDHEN and CDR2 SYDVKM. V was pared by 6 bases and J by 4 bases, with 16 bases between. This CDR3 has 14 residues. The CDR3 here is CASREGQRIYEQYF. Written as DNA, the CDR3 is TGTGCCAGCAGGGAGGGACAGAGAATTTACGAGCAGTACTTC.

The rearrangement uses TRBV4-3 and TRBJ2-3; D gene unclear. V was cut by 1 base and J by 0 bases, with 11 bases left in between. Germline values: CDR1 LGHNA, CDR2 YSLEER. The CDR3 extends over 16 amino acids. As DNA, the CDR3 is TGCGCCAGCAGCCAAGGTAGCCAGACTAGCACAGATACGCAGTATTTT. It specifies CASSQGSQTSTDTQYF.

The J gene is TRBJ1-5, the V gene TRBV10-3; no reliable D call. This CDR3 region has 13 residues. V was pared by 8 bases and J by 4 bases, with 12 bases between. The germline gives CDR1 ENHRY, CDR2 SYGVKD. This CDR3 reads CAIGTAENQPQHF. CDR3 bases: TGTGCCATCGGCACAGCTGAGAATCAGCCCCAGCATTTT.

This clonotype was detected ten times or more. The V call is TRBV11-3, the J call TRBJ2-1, with D possibly being TRBD1 (6 bases). The CDR3 runs 12 residues. CDR1 is SGHNT, CDR2 YENEEA, per germline. V was cut by 4 bases and J by 10 bases, with 11 bases left in between. The CDR3 protein is CASSSGTYEQFF. As DNA, the CDR3 is TGTGCCAGCAGCTCCGGGACATACGAGCAGTTCTTC.

This sequence joins TRBV5-5 and TRBJ2-1; 11 bases align to TRBD2. Germline lookup yields CDR1 SGHKS and CDR2 YYEKEE (reference sequence). Trimming removed 4 bases from V and 5 bases from J; junction bases left unmatched: 11. The CDR3 totals 17 residues. In DNA, the CDR3 is TGTGCCAGCAGCCAGAACGTACTAGCGGGGGCCAACAATGAGCAGTTCTTC. It encodes CASSQNVLAGANNEQFF.

The genes are TRBV2 and TRBJ1-6; D remains ambiguous. V lost 6 bases, J lost 2 bases, and 5 bases lay in between. Germline V lookup: CDR1 SNHLY, CDR2 FYNNEI. This CDR3 has 13 residues. The CDR3 spells CASSAPYNSPLHF. The CDR3 coding sequence is TGTGCCAGCAGCGCGCCCTATAATTCACCCCTCCACTTT.

The CDR3 here is CASSQDGGTPEKLFF. CDR3 sequence (DNA): TGCGCCAGCAGCCAAGACGGGGGGACACCTGAAAAACTGTTTTTT. The chain carries TRBV4-3 and TRBJ1-4, with D perhaps matching TRBD1 (6 bases). Trimming left V 0 bases short and J 7 bases short, with 12 bases between. Per germline, CDR1 LGHNA and CDR2 YSLEER. The CDR3 spans 15 residues.

This chain uses TRBV15 with TRBJ2-3, with D maybe TRBD2 (6 bases). Trimming left V 0 bases short and J 10 bases short, with 23 bases between. Looked up from germline, CDR1 is LNHNV and CDR2 is YYDKDF (reference sequence). The CDR3 is 17 amino acids. The CDR3 region has the DNA TGTGCCACCAGCAGAGACCGGGGAGCGGGCCCCGGGGGAGCGCAGTATTTT. Amino acids: CATSRDRGAGPGGAQYF.

The chain carries TRBV3-1 and TRBJ1-2; D gene uncertain. Germline V CDR1 and CDR2: LGHDT, YNNKEL (reference sequence). V lost 1 base and J 8 bases, leaving 8 bases between the germline ends. This CDR3 spans 12 amino acids. For the CDR3, the DNA is TGTGCCAGCAGCCAAGGAGGGCCCGGCTACACCTTC. This encodes CASSQGGPGYTF.

This clonotype was observed once. Its ends do not fully match the called genes, so a read error is possible. V and J are TRBV5-5 and TRBJ1-2; D gene unclear. Germline CDR1 is SGHKS and CDR2 is YYEKEE (reference sequence). This CDR3 is built from 15 residues. Here the CDR3 DNA reads TGTGCCAGCAGCTTGGCCGTGACTACTAACTATGGCTACATCTTC. Translated: CASSLAVTTNYGYIF.

At least ten counts were recorded for this clonotype. The chain links TRBV9 to TRBJ2-7; D is perhaps TRBD1 or TRBD2 (5 bases each). This CDR3 is built from 16 residues. V lost 2 bases and J 6 bases, leaving 21 bases between the germline ends. Germline V gene lookup returns CDR1 SGDLS and CDR2 YYNGEE. CDR3: CASSVGPGTRGIEQYF. CDR3 bases: TGTGCCAGCAGCGTGGGTCCCGGGACCCGGGGAATCGAGCAGTACTTC.

The rearrangement uses TRBV3-1 and TRBJ2-7; D remains unclear. The CDR3 covers 12 residues. Germline V gene data show CDR1 as LGHDT and CDR2 as YNNKEL (reference sequence). Trimming took 7 bases from V and 3 from J, leaving 10 bases between them. CDR3 DNA: TGTGCCAGCATCAATGGGGACTACGAGCAGTACTTC. Protein sequence: CASINGDYEQYF.

This clonotype has only a few counts. This rearrangement joins TRBV28 to TRBJ1-2; D unclear. The V and J ends lost 5 bases and 4 bases respectively, with 14 bases between them. The CDR3 covers 14 residues. The germline CDR1 and CDR2 sequences are MDHEN and SYDVKM. CDR3 in amino acids: CASSPVQGVYGYTF. DNA for the CDR3: TGTGCCAGCAGTCCCGTTCAAGGAGTCTATGGCTACACCTTC.

As DNA, the CDR3 is TGCAGTGCCCACGTGCAGGGGGCCAACAATGAGCAGTTCTTC. Translating it yields CSAHVQGANNEQFF. The chain joins TRBV20-1 to TRBJ2-1, with TRBD1 matching 8 bases. Per the germline V gene, CDR1 is DFQATT and CDR2 is SNEGSKA (reference sequence). The CDR3 contains 14 residues. Trimming removed 6 bases from V and 5 bases from J; junction bases left unmatched: 9.